This TCR beta chain was obtained from a study of blood T cell repertoires in COVID-19 (TCRdb year 2020). Background on the whole study: Collaborator samples came from the United States, Italy and Spain and covered acute and convalescent phases of COVID-19. The material from the prospective study consisted of cDNA or gDNA derived from T cells, B-cell-depleted T cells, or PBMCs. Subjects who had been exposed to COVID-19, were actively infected with it, or had recovered from it provided the deeply sampled blood TCRbeta repertoires that made up the dataset. The repertoires were released in a freely available public database meant as a resource for research on the immune response to SARS-CoV-2. The samples were drawn from two sources: the first 160 participants of the ongoing ImmuneRACE study, and 1,000 to 1,500 subjects contributed by 6 global collaborators. Nearly every sample came with metadata listing a de-identified subject ID, COVID-19 status, age in years and sex. HLA class I and class II types, where available, came from metadata supplied by the sample provider rather than from assay-based typing.

Turning to this clone: The specificity of this receptor is unknown. The record has no base qualities; no much larger clone is one base away.

The collaborating institutions used their own protocols to collect whole blood in K2EDTA tubes. For TCRbeta analysis, collaborators shipped samples in one of three forms: frozen whole blood, isolated PBMCs, or DNA extracted from either of those sample types. The paper as a whole reports these results and caveats: Clinical and demographic metadata were provided uncurated, with the amount varying by source and participant.

V drops 0 bases and J drops 8 bases, leaving 10 bases in between. Taken from the germline V gene, the CDR1 and CDR2 loops are SQVTM and ANQGSEA. Measured from the cysteine to the phenylalanine, the CDR3 is 12 residues long. Just the 36-base CDR3 DNA is kept, in frame starting at base 1. TCRbeta CDR3 regions were amplified from genomic DNA by means of the immunoSEQ Assay, a bias-controlled multiplex PCR. The authors' pipeline ran thus. The number of nucleated cells in each sample was estimated from the amplification of reference gene primers within the assay. To quantify the absolute abundance of each unique TCRbeta CDR3 rearrangement, sequence reads were collapsed and filtered. For each sample, productive Simpson clonality was calculated as the square root of Simpson's diversity index across productive rearrangements. In TCRdb, the immuneACCESS table is reduced to in-frame sequences with V and J assigned. These tables do not hold every clone; where another copy was compared, an unresolved V gene accounts for under half, and the others remain unexplained. For V, J and clone size, that table is used; D and trimming come from the DNA. The sample yields 70,000 to 95,000 clones; 70% to 90% were counted once. The ten largest clones capture approximately 12% of the sample.

The clonotype comes from a woman between 65 and 79 years old with active or convalescent COVID-19. The chain is made from TRBV29-1 and TRBJ1-2, and possibly TRBD1, on 5 matching bases. Input material: peripheral blood. The DNA sequence is as follows: TGCAGCGTTGAAGAGGAGGGACTCGGCTACACCTTC. This is translated as CSVEEEGLGYTF.